This T cell receptor beta chain emerged from a study of vaccination and CD4 T cells after COVID-19. The treatment: approximately nine-day PBMC culture with coronavirus spike peptide pools or control peptides (ViraFEST assay). Of note for this clonotype: Its matching antigen is unknown.

Sequenced with the Oncomine TCR Beta short-read assay was DNA taken from cultured CD4+ T cells. MiXCR, applied by TCRdb to the PCR reads, yields one record per CDR3 protein. The sample lists approximately 12,000 distinct CDR3 sequences, about 38% occurring once. This CDR3 has 14 residues. CDR1 is SGHNT and CDR2 is YENEEA in the germline V gene. The junction had 6 bases not matched to a gene; V was cut back by 4 bases and J by 5 bases. The V call is TRBV11-3, the J call TRBJ2-5; TRBD1 agrees at 8 bases. The sequenced sample was cultured CD4+ T cells from blood. The clonotype originates from a human donor with COVID-19. CDR3 bases: TGTGCCAGCAGCTCGACAGGGGCCTTTGAGACCCAGTACTTC. Translating it yields CASSSTGAFETQYF.